This T cell receptor (beta chain) was recovered during a study of cytomegalovirus exposure and HLA in healthy donors. Study context: From some 180 million T cells, an earlier analysis saw roughly 100 million unique TCR beta sequences.

Study-wide results and caveats: The classifier reportedly diagnosed cytomegalovirus status with high sensitivity and specificity.

V shed 4 bases and J 5 bases; nucleotides not matched to a gene: 11. The CDR3 totals 15 residues. CDR1 is SGHKS and CDR2 is YYEKEE in the germline V gene (reference sequence). As concerns this clone: Its antigen remains unidentified.

A multiplex PCR was run with 60 Vbeta primers and 13 Jbeta primers. Some clones are missing from TCRdb's copy, which holds only in-frame ones; the method was immunoSEQ multiplex PCR. The sample has 180,000 or so clones; roughly 85% are singletons. This sequence originates from a man between 50 and 59 years old in good health and CMV-seropositive. The sample was PBMCs. The chain combines TRBV5-5 with TRBJ1-2; 7 bases agree with TRBD1. DNA for the CDR3: TGTGCCAGCAGCCCCGGAGGCCTGACAGGGTATGGCTACACCTTC. Translated, it gives CASSPGGLTGYGYTF.